Here is one T cell receptor beta chain with its context. The entry originates in a study of cytomegalovirus exposure and HLA in healthy donors. It was with 60 Vbeta and 13 Jbeta primers that the PCR ran. The table came from immunoSEQ multiplex PCR; TCRdb's copy has only in-frame clones and leaves some out. Of about 120,000 clones in the sample, around four fifths are singletons; the top ten hold 3.6%. CDR1 and CDR2 (germline): LNHDA, SQIVND (reference sequence). The CDR3 totals 15 residues. V trimming: 8 bases; J trimming: 5 bases; junction bases outside the gene matches: 6. The chain links TRBV19 to TRBJ2-3; 14 bases fit TRBD2. This receptor was identified in a woman aged 35 to 49 in good health and CMV-seropositive. Material: PBMCs. CDR3 sequence (DNA): TGTGCCAGTTCGGGACTAGCGGGAGAAGTAGATACGCAGTATTTT. It yields the protein CASSGLAGEVDTQYF.